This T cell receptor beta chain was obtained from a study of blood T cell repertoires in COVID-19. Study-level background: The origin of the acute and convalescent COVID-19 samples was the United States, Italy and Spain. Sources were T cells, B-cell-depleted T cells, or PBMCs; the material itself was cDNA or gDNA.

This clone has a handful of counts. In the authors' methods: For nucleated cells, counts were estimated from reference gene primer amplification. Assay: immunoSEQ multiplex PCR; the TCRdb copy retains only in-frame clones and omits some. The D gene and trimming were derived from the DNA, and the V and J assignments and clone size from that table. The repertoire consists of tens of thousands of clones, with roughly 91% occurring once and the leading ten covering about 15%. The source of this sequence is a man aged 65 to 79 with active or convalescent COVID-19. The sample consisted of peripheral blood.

Here the CDR3 DNA reads TGTGCCAGCAGCAGGGACAGGGGCTACACCTTC. Translating it yields CASSRDRGYTF. The chain combines TRBV5-6 with TRBJ1-2; 8 nucleotides line up with TRBD1. The germline V gene encodes CDR1 SGHDT and CDR2 YYEEEE. V was pared by 4 bases and J by 8 bases, with 1 base of the junction left unmatched. The CDR3 has 11 residues. Full variable domain (outside the CDR3, taken from reference TRBV5-6 and TRBJ1-2): DAGVTQSPTHLIKTRGQQVTLRCSPKSGHDTVSWYQQALGQGPQFIFQYYEEEERQRGNFPDRFSGHQFPNYSSELNVNALLLGDSALYLCASSRDRGYTFGSGTRLTVV.